Following are 14 T cell receptor beta chains from one sample sequenced in a study of blood T cell repertoires in COVID-19 (dated by TCRdb to the early 2020s). The method behind the library was the immunoSEQ multiplex PCR assay. Held by TCRdb, this immuneACCESS table contains in-frame sequences only and omits some clones. Under half of the omission traces to an unresolved V gene where checked; the cause of the rest is unknown. Here the sample has about 140,000 clones; more than 75% occur a single time. The ten largest clones take up 4% to 5% of the sample. Sequencing was done on a sample of peripheral blood. All receptors derive from a woman of 80 years or more with acute or convalescent COVID-19.

V gene TRBV2 combines with J gene TRBJ1-2; maybe TRBD1 (6 bases). V dropped 6 bases and J dropped 10 bases, with 15 bases sitting between them. CDR1 and CDR2 (germline): SNHLY, FYNNEI. The CDR3 covers 12 residues. CDR3 in amino acids: CASRDSVPSYTF. The CDR3 region has the DNA TGTGCCAGCAGGGACAGCGTTCCTTCCTACACCTTC.

The CDR3 loop reads CASSIGYRGLAGFYEQYF. The CDR3 nucleotides are TGTGCCAGTAGTATAGGGTACAGGGGACTAGCGGGGTTCTACGAGCAGTACTTC. The chain links TRBV19 to TRBJ2-7; TRBD2 aligns across 13 bases. J lost 3 bases, V lost 1 base, and 9 bases had no gene match. Per the germline V gene, CDR1 is LNHDA and CDR2 is SQIVND (reference sequence). CDR3 length: 18 amino acids.

The chain couples TRBV20-1 to TRBJ1-2, with 8 bases identical to TRBD1. This CDR3 region has 14 residues. With 3 bases clipped from V and 3 bases from J, the junction kept 6 bases outside the gene matches. Germline V gene data show CDR1 as DFQATT and CDR2 as SNEGSKA (reference sequence). The CDR3 protein is CSASNDRGYYGYTF. CDR3 bases: TGCAGTGCTAGTAATGACAGGGGATACTATGGCTACACCTTC.

This chain joins TRBV18 and TRBJ2-5; 9 bases map to TRBD1. The CDR3 runs 16 residues. The germline CDR1 and CDR2 sequences are KGHSH and LQKENI. V lost 3 bases to trimming and J lost 1 base; unmatched junction nucleotides: 6. CDR3 protein: CASSPPGTGSQETQYF. The DNA for the CDR3 is TGTGCCAGCTCACCCCCCGGGACAGGGAGCCAAGAGACCCAGTACTTC.

The genes are TRBV28 and TRBJ1-5, with D tentatively TRBD1 (6 bases). There are 16 residues in the CDR3. The V gene lost 7 bases and the J gene lost 2 bases, with 18 bases spanning the gap. The germline V gene has CDR1 MDHEN and CDR2 SYDVKM. CDR3 region: CASTGKTGAGNQPQHF. CDR3 bases: TGTGCCAGCACAGGGAAGACAGGCGCGGGCAATCAGCCCCAGCATTTT.

This chain joins TRBV7-9 and TRBJ1-1, with D maybe TRBD1 (5 bases). V lost 8 bases and J lost 0, with 19 bases in between. This CDR3 is 16 amino acids long. CDR1 is SEHNR and CDR2 is FQNEAQ in the germline V gene (reference sequence). CDR3 amino acids: CASSTGSLDMNTEAFF. The DNA of the CDR3 is TGTGCCAGCTCCACAGGTTCACTGGATATGAACACTGAAGCTTTCTTT.

The chain uses TRBV28 and TRBJ1-6; 7 nucleotides align to TRBD1. Germline CDR1 MDHEN, CDR2 SYDVKM. V lost 6 bases and J lost 6; bases outside the gene matches: 11. The CDR3 sequence is 16 residues long. The CDR3 loop is CASRTTPGQFNSPLHF. The CDR3 region has the DNA TGTGCCAGCAGGACTACCCCGGGACAGTTTAATTCACCCCTCCACTTT.

V is TRBV10-1 and J is TRBJ1-1; D is undetermined. The CDR3 runs to 13 residues. The germline V and J ends were trimmed by 7 bases and 1 base, with 10 bases remaining between them. CDR1 is WNHNN and CDR2 is SYGVQD in the germline V gene (reference sequence). As DNA, the CDR3 is TGCGCCAGCACCCTTTACAGGAACACTGAAGCTTTCTTT. Its protein product is CASTLYRNTEAFF.

The chain links TRBV18 to TRBJ1-2, with D possibly TRBD1 on 5 matching bases. V was shortened by 4 bases and J by 7 bases, with 13 bases between the two germline ends. The CDR3 runs to 13 residues. From germline, CDR1 is KGHSH and CDR2 LQKENI. DNA for the CDR3: TGTGCCAGCTCACTCGGTGAGCAGGGTGGCTACACCTTC. It translates to CASSLGEQGGYTF. The full variable domain, rest sourced from reference TRBV18 and TRBJ1-2, is NAGVMQNPRHLVRRRGQEARLRCSPMKGHSHVYWYRQLPEEGLKFMVYLQKENIIDESGMPKERFSAEFPKEGPSILRIQQVVRGDSAAYFCASSLGEQGGYTFGSGTRLTVV.

The chain is built from TRBV28 and TRBJ2-7, with D possibly matching TRBD2 (7 bases). V was cut by 3 bases and J by 2 bases, with 11 bases left in between. The germline CDR1 and CDR2 sequences are MDHEN and SYDVKM. The CDR3 extends over 14 amino acids. CDR3 nucleotides: TGTGCCAGCAGTTTTGGGGGGGCCACCTACGAGCAGTACTTC. Translation: CASSFGGATYEQYF.

The rearrangement joins TRBV19 to TRBJ1-3; D is unclear. V was pared by 5 bases and J by 0 bases, with 8 bases between. The germline gives CDR1 LNHDA, CDR2 SQIVND (reference sequence). This CDR3 is 14 amino acids long. The CDR3 DNA reads as TGTGCCAGTAGTCCGGGTATCTCTGGAAACACCATATATTTT. Translating it yields CASSPGISGNTIYF.

This chain uses TRBV25-1 with TRBJ2-7, with TRBD1 matching over 11 bases. CDR3 length: 14 amino acids. V gave up 5 bases and J gave up 5 bases; unmatched junction bases: 5. CDR1 is MGHDK and CDR2 is SYGVNS in the germline V gene. CDR3 loop: CASSSWDRGNEQYF. The CDR3 DNA reads as TGTGCCAGCAGTTCTTGGGACAGGGGGAACGAGCAGTACTTC.

The chain carries TRBV5-4 and TRBJ1-1, with a possible D match to TRBD1 (5 bases). There are 16 residues in the CDR3. Per germline, CDR1 SGHNT and CDR2 YYREEE (reference sequence). The V end lost 7 bases, the J end lost 1 base, and 20 bases lay between the germline ends. CDR3 protein: CASQTGGRGENTEAFF. CDR3 coding DNA: TGTGCCAGCCAAACGGGAGGAAGAGGGGAGAACACTGAAGCTTTCTTT.

The chain employs TRBV5-4 and TRBJ2-3; D ambiguous. Trimming removed 0 bases from V and 5 bases from J, with 7 bases in between. This CDR3 region has 13 residues. CDR1 and CDR2 from the germline V gene are SGHNT and YYREEE (reference sequence). CDR3 sequence reads: CASSLDRQDTQYF. CDR3 nucleotide sequence: TGTGCCAGCAGCTTGGACAGACAAGATACGCAGTATTTT.